The clone carrying this TCR beta chain was picked up a small number of times. Its target is unknown. The data originate from a study of T cells in Graves' hyperthyroidism and ophthalmopathy. General observations from the study: Stable hyperthyroidism was told apart from ophthalmopathy by a model built on 13 V-J features.

The V gene's germline CDR1 is PRHDT and CDR2 FYEKMQ (reference sequence). Trimming removed 2 bases at V and 1 base at J, with 17 bases between. The CDR3 consists of 18 residues. For Graves' hyperthyroidism to be stable, ophthalmopathy could not progress within 18 months. Subjects aged 18 to 65 presented with newly diagnosed hyperthyroidism of less than 2 months' duration. RNA transcripts gave rise to amplified TCR beta CDR3 regions. Carried out on the TCR CDR3, a first-round RT-PCR used the HTBI primer set. Each CDR3 protein gets one entry after TCRdb re-called the multiplex PCR reads with MiXCR. Seen here are roughly 700,000 distinct CDR3 sequences, less than 15% observed once, and the top ten hold about a tenth.

The chain links TRBV13 to TRBJ1-4; D might be TRBD1 (6 bases). The clonotype originates from a woman aged 18-29 years with Graves' hyperthyroidism. The sequencing input was blood. CDR3 residues: CASSLKLGAALTNEKLFF. For the CDR3, the DNA is TGTGCCAGCAGCTTAAAATTGGGGGCTGCATTAACTAATGAAAAACTGTTTTTT. Combining the CDR3 with reference TRBV13 and TRBJ1-4 gives the whole variable domain AAGVIQSPRHLIKEKRETATLKCYPIPRHDTVYWYQQGPGQDPQFLISFYEKMQSDKGSIPDRFSAQQFSDYHSELNMSSLELGDSALYFCASSLKLGAALTNEKLFFGSGTQLSVL.